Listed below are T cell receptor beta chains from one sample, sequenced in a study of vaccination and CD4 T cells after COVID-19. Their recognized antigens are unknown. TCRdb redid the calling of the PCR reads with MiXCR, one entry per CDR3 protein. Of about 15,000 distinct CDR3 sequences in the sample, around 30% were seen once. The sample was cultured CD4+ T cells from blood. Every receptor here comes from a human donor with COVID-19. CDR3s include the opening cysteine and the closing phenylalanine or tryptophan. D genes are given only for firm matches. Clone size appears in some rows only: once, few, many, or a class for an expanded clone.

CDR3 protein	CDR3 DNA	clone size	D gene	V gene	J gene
CASSPPFRSGNTEAFF	TGTGCCAGCAGCCCCCCCTTTCGCTCGGGGAACACTGAAGCTTTCTTT	-	-	TRBV7-9	TRBJ1-1
CASSLGRGVDQPQHF	TGTGCCAGCAGTTTAGGCAGGGGGGTGGATCAGCCCCAGCATTTT	-	TRBD1	TRBV28	TRBJ1-5
CASSLEFGDSSTGELFF	TGTGCCAGCAGCTTAGAGTTTGGGGACTCAAGCACCGGGGAGCTGTTTTTT	once	-	TRBV7-9	TRBJ2-2
CASSPRGQGSTDTQYF	TGCGCCAGCAGCCCACGCGGACAGGGGTCGACCGATACGCAGTATTTT	-	TRBD1	TRBV5-1	TRBJ2-3
CASRIAGITDTQYF	TGTGCCAGCAGGATAGCGGGGATAACAGATACGCAGTATTTT	-	TRBD2	TRBV6-2/TRBV6-3	TRBJ2-3
CASSPRESGTQYF	TGTGCCAGCAGTCCCCGGGAATCCGGGACCCAGTACTTC	-	-	TRBV6-1	TRBJ2-5
CASSQAGTTNTGELFF	TGTGCCAGCAGCCAAGCTGGGACTACAAACACCGGGGAGCTGTTTTTT	-	TRBD2	TRBV14	TRBJ2-2
CSARGRVLNSPLHF	TGCAGTGCTAGAGGGCGGGTTCTGAATTCACCCCTCCACTTT	-	-	TRBV20-1	TRBJ1-6
CSASVPGGNTIYF	TGCAGTGCTAGTGTTCCCGGTGGAAACACCATATATTTT	-	-	TRBV20-1	TRBJ1-3
CASKGGGGNQPQHF	TGTGCCAGCAAGGGTGGAGGGGGCAATCAGCCCCAGCATTTT	medium-sized	-	TRBV6-1	TRBJ1-5
CASSQGQANYGYTF	TGTGCCAGCAGCCAGGGACAGGCGAACTATGGCTACACCTTC	-	TRBD1	TRBV11-1	TRBJ1-2
CASSPDRGNYGYTF	TGTGCCAGCTCACCGGACAGGGGGAACTATGGCTACACCTTC	large	TRBD1	TRBV18	TRBJ1-2
CASSLRNPGETQYF	TGTGCCAGCAGTTTGAGGAACCCGGGGGAGACCCAGTACTTC	-	-	TRBV12-3/TRBV12-4	TRBJ2-5
CASRGCTSGSNTGELFF	TGTGCCAGTAGAGGTTGCACTAGCGGGAGCAACACCGGGGAGCTGTTTTTT	-	TRBD2	TRBV19	TRBJ2-2
CASSSVSYNSPLHF	TGTGCCAGCAGCTCAGTATCCTATAATTCACCCCTCCACTTT	few	-	TRBV7-2	TRBJ1-6
CASSQVGQGGEAFF	TGTGCCAGCAGCCAAGTTGGACAGGGCGGTGAAGCTTTCTTT	-	TRBD1	TRBV4-2	TRBJ1-1
CASSATGHRGAVWF	TGTGCCAGCAGTGCAACAGGACACCGGGGAGCTGTTTGGTTT	-	-	TRBV12-3/TRBV12-4	TRBJ2-2
CAGQGGSTVYEQYF	TGTGCCGGCCAGGGGGGTAGCACTGTCTACGAGCAGTACTTC	-	-	TRBV6-1	TRBJ2-7
CASSFVGGVYGYTF	TGTGCCAGCAGTTTCGTAGGGGGCGTCTATGGCTACACCTTC	-	TRBD1	TRBV12-3/TRBV12-4	TRBJ1-2
CAARAQGGVKAFF	TGTGCCGCCCGAGCGCAGGGCGGGGTGAAAGCTTTCTTT	few	-	TRBV6-1	TRBJ1-1
CASSLGVQVSYEQYF	TGTGCCAGCAGTCTGGGGGTACAGGTATCCTACGAGCAGTACTTC	-	-	TRBV28	TRBJ2-7
CASGLGSTEAFF	TGTGCTAGTGGTTTGGGGAGCACTGAAGCTTTCTTT	-	-	TRBV12-5	TRBJ1-1
CASSLAAGKVDEQYF	TGTGCCAGCAGCTTGGCCGCAGGGAAAGTTGACGAGCAGTACTTC	-	-	TRBV5-4	TRBJ2-7
CAWSVPGTRRYF	TGTGCCTGGAGTGTTCCCGGGACTAGGAGGTATTTT	-	TRBD2	TRBV30	TRBJ2-3
CASSFAQGYEQYF	TGTGCCAGCAGCTTCGCCCAGGGCTACGAGCAGTACTTC	-	-	TRBV7-9	TRBJ2-7
CASSRELAVQETQYF	TGTGCCAGCAGCCGTGAACTAGCGGTACAAGAGACCCAGTACTTC	once	TRBD2	TRBV9	TRBJ2-5
CASSLGPTSTDTQYF	TGTGCCAGCAGCTTAGGTCCGACTAGCACAGATACGCAGTATTTT	few	-	TRBV12-3/TRBV12-4	TRBJ2-3
CASSFGTSSDTQYF	TGTGCCAGCAGCTTTGGGACTAGTTCAGATACGCAGTATTTT	few	TRBD2	TRBV11-3	TRBJ2-3
CASSPGLATNTGELFF	TGTGCCAGCAGCCCGGGACTAGCGACGAACACCGGGGAGCTGTTTTTT	few	TRBD2	TRBV11-3	TRBJ2-2
CASSLAGSNQPQHF	TGTGCCAGCAGTTTAGCAGGTTCTAATCAGCCCCAGCATTTT	-	-	TRBV28	TRBJ1-5
CASSLGASGRQETQYF	TGTGCCAGCAGCTTAGGGGCTAGCGGGAGGCAAGAGACCCAGTACTTC	-	TRBD2	TRBV7-2	TRBJ2-5
CSARDGGQPQHF	TGCAGTGCTAGAGATGGGGGTCAGCCCCAGCATTTT	-	-	TRBV20-1	TRBJ1-5
CASSPSPRRANTGELFF	TGTGCCAGCAGCCCGAGCCCTAGGAGGGCGAACACCGGGGAGCTGTTTTTT	-	-	TRBV7-6	TRBJ2-2
CASSLVGGGEQFF	TGTGCTAGCAGCTTAGTGGGGGGTGGTGAGCAGTTCTTC	-	-	TRBV7-7	TRBJ2-1
CASSLTTKETQYF	TGCGCCAGCAGCTTGACTACTAAAGAGACCCAGTACTTC	-	-	TRBV5-1	TRBJ2-5
CALGGGAGANVLTF	TGTGCCTTGGGGGGGGGCGCTGGGGCCAACGTCCTGACTTTC	few	-	TRBV30	TRBJ2-6
CASSLQGADSPLHF	TGCGCCAGCAGCTTACAGGGGGCGGATTCACCCCTCCACTTT	-	TRBD1	TRBV5-1	TRBJ1-6
CASSAGTGNSPLHF	TGTGCCAGCAGCGCTGGGACCGGGAATTCACCCCTCCACTTT	once	-	TRBV9	TRBJ1-6
CASSEFGRLDTEAFF	TGTGCCAGCAGTGAATTTGGGAGGTTGGACACTGAAGCTTTCTTT	-	-	TRBV2	TRBJ1-1
CASSIRRGGGELFF	TGTGCCAGTAGTATACGCAGGGGAGGCGGGGAGCTGTTTTTT	few	-	TRBV19	TRBJ2-2
CASSPTNNYEQYF	TGTGCCAGCAGCCCCACAAATAACTACGAGCAGTACTTC	-	-	TRBV7-3	TRBJ2-7
CSASDRGSNYGYTF	TGCAGTGCTAGCGACAGGGGCTCTAACTATGGCTACACCTTC	-	TRBD1	TRBV20-1	TRBJ1-2